This TCR beta chain was observed in a study of T-cell memory formation after mild COVID-19 (dated by TCRdb to the early 2020s). Concerning the study at large: TCR sequence clusters from the two donors were found to be largely donor specific. T-cell clones expanding and contracting after mild COVID-19 in two donors were tracked by longitudinal TCRalpha and TCRbeta repertoire sequencing. Two young, previously healthy adult volunteers, one female and one male, were included in the cohort.

Including the terminal cysteine and phenylalanine, the CDR3 comprises 15 residues. Only the CDR3 portion is preserved as DNA: 45 bases, with reading frame beginning at the first base. CDR1 is given as SGHRS and CDR2 as YFSETQ, both from the germline V gene. Between the V and J ends, shortened by 7 bases and 3 bases respectively, the junction contains 17 bases. For sequencing, an Illumina NovaSeq 6000 was employed. TCRalpha and TCRbeta cDNA libraries were built by 5'RACE with constant-segment primers, adding sample barcodes and unique molecular identifiers. RNA was extracted from every sample with Trizol reagent. Amplification of the libraries took two PCR steps, and the second step added a second sample barcode plus Illumina TruSeq adapters. Sequencing of libraries was performed on an Illumina NovaSeq with 2 x 150 bp paired-end reads. Concerning the study's data processing: Reads were demultiplexed and collapsed into UMI-guided consensus sequences with migec v1.2.7. With mixcr v2.1.11, UMI consensuses were aligned to TRA and TRB V and J templates and assembled into clonotypes. A clonotype was counted as expanded or contracted only when both edgeR and NoisET called the clonotype significant, with the noise models trained on biological replicates. edgeR calls used a false discovery rate-adjusted p below 0.01 and a log2 fold-change threshold of 1. PCA with hierarchical clustering of max-normalized trajectories of the 1000 most abundant clonotypes was used as exploratory dynamics analysis. Separately sequenced CD4+ and CD8+ repertoires were used to assign a CD4 or CD8 phenotype to each responding clone. Using fastp trimming at Q25 and MiXCR clonotype assembly, TCRdb reanalyzed the public sequencing data and kept in-frame beta chains. Rows with a matching CDR3 protein are joined into one entry that keeps the most common DNA and genes. None of the V and J calls come from the authors' own analysis; TCRdb made them. Counted in this sample were roughly 280,000 distinct CDR3 sequences; roughly 15% of them appeared once. The ten largest account for about a fifth of the sample.

This clonotype has more than one count but fewer than ten. What antigen it recognizes has not been identified. Base quality data are lacking; no much larger clone is found one base away. Ficoll-Paque density gradient centrifugation was used to isolate PBMCs. Here is what the overall study found, with its caveats: From day 15 to 85, contracting clones showed balanced CD4/CD8 phenotypes, whereas a second wave of clones that expanded from day 15 to 37 leaned towards CD4+. Some responding clones were detected in pre-infection memory, suggesting pre-existing cross-reactive memory T cells joined the SARS-CoV-2 response. Only two mild cases were covered by the study, and larger cohorts that include severe cases with pre-infection samples were considered necessary. SARS-CoV-2 specificity was not confirmed for the second-wave clones peaking on day 37. Contracting CD4+ clones were found mainly in CM and EM memory subsets, while CD8+ clones were enriched in EMRA.

The receptor chain draws on TRBV5-1 and TRBJ2-1; possibly the D gene is TRBD1, per 6 matching bases. The specimen was PBMCs or a T cell subset sorted from them (not recorded which). This receptor was identified in a man aged 18 to 29 who had mild COVID-19 (a few samples of this study predate the infection). The sample titles of this study are shuffled in the database, so cell type and time point are left out; the donor was told from shared clones. Here the CDR3 is given as CASRSGQSYYNEQFF. DNA sequence: TGCGCCAGCCGCAGTGGACAGAGCTACTACAATGAGCAGTTCTTC.